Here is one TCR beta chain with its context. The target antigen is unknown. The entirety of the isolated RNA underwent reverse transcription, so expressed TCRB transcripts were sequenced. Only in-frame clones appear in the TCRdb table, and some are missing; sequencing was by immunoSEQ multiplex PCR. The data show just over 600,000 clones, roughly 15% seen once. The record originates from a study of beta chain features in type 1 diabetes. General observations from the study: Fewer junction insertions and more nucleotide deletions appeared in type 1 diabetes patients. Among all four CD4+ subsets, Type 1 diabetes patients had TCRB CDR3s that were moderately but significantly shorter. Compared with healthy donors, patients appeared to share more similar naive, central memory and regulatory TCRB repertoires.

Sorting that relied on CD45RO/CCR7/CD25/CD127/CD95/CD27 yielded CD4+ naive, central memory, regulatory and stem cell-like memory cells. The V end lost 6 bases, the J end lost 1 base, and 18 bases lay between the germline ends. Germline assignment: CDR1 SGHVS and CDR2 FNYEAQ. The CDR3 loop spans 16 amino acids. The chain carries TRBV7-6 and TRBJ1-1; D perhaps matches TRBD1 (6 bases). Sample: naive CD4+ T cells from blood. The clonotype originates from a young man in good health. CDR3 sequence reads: CASSIAWDKKNTEAFF. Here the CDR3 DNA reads TGTGCCAGCAGTATTGCCTGGGACAAGAAGAACACTGAAGCTTTCTTT.